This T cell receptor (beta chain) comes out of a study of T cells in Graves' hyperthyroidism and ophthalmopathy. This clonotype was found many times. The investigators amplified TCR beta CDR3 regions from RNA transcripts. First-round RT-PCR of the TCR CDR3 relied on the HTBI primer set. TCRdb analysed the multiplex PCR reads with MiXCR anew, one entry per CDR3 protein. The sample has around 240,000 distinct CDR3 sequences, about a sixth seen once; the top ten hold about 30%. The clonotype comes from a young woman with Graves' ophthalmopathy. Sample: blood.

CDR3: CASSLSWVDTQYF. Written as DNA, the CDR3 is TGTGCCAGCAGTTTATCGTGGGTAGATACGCAGTATTTT. The chain is built from TRBV27 and TRBJ2-3; D unresolved. V gave up 0 bases and J gave up 5 bases, with 6 bases separating them. CDR1 and CDR2 from the germline V gene are MNHEY and SMNVEV (reference sequence). The CDR3 loop spans 13 amino acids.